These 25 T cell receptor beta chains were sequenced from one sample in a study of tumor and adjacent non-tumor tissue in lung cancer. The library came from three nested PCR rounds adapted from ARM-PCR protocols. TCRdb passed the multiplex PCR reads through MiXCR, listing each CDR3 protein once. The sample has 50,000 to 60,000 distinct CDR3 sequences, roughly 69% seen once; the top ten hold more than 20%. No cell sorting was done before RNA was extracted from the tissue. This non-tumor lung sample came from over 3 cm beyond the tumor edge. The sequencing sample was made of distant non-tumor lung tissue. The source is a woman between 55 and 75 years old with non-small cell lung cancer.

Details on this clonotype: The germline gene is not matched at one end of the junction; a read error may be the cause. This rearrangement joins TRBV6-1 to TRBJ1-5; D is ambiguous. Germline-derived CDR1 and CDR2 are MNHNS and SASEGT. The CDR3 has 17 residues. The CDR3 region is CASSRARERTSHQPQHF. CDR3 sequence (DNA): TGTGCCAGCAGCCGGGCCCGGGAAAGAACCTCTCATCAGCCCCAGCACTTT.

About this clonotype: The conserved closing phenylalanine or tryptophan is absent in this CDR3, likely reflecting a read error. The genes are TRBV29-1 and TRBJ2-7; 11 bases agree with TRBD2. The J call may be in error: the DNA end matches TRBJ2-1 better. Germline CDR1 is SQVTM and CDR2 is ANQGSEA. The CDR3 runs 14 residues. Here the CDR3 reads CSVDRLAGGGEQFS. The CDR3 DNA is TGCAGCGTTGACCGGCTAGCGGGAGGAGGTGAGCAGTTCTCC.

A remark on this clonotype: An end of the junction does not agree with germline; a read error may underlie this. V gene TRBV4-2 combines with J gene TRBJ2-1; D remains ambiguous. Germline values: CDR1 LGHNA, CDR2 YNFKEQ. The CDR3 has 14 residues. In DNA form, the CDR3 reads TGCGCCAACAGCCAAGACGGATCCTACAATGAGCAGTTCTTC. Protein: CANSQDGSYNEQFF.

A remark on this clonotype: Sequence at one end of the junction differs from germline and may be a read error. This chain uses TRBV6-2 or TRBV6-3 with TRBJ2-6, with D perhaps matching TRBD1 (5 bases). The CDR3 spans 15 residues. The germline gives CDR1 MNHEY, CDR2 SVGEGT. CDR3 residues: CSSSYSPSGANVLTF. The DNA for the CDR3 is TGTTCCAGCAGTTACTCGCCCTCTGGGGCCAACGTCCTGACATTC.

The rearrangement links TRBV11-3 to TRBJ2-1; D not certain. V lost 5 bases, J lost 4 bases, and 15 bases lay in between. Germline CDR1 is SGHNT and CDR2 is YENEEA. CDR3 length equals 15 residues. The CDR3: CASSAVSNTYNEQFF. The CDR3, as DNA: TGTGCCAGCAGCGCCGTATCGAACACTTACAATGAGCAGTTCTTC.

On this clonotype itself: Possible read error: a much larger clone is one base away. The rearrangement links TRBV28 to TRBJ2-7; no reliable D call. Germline lookup yields CDR1 MDHEN and CDR2 SYDVKM. The CDR3 is 12 residues long. The CDR3 sequence: CASSLLSDEQHF. The DNA of the CDR3 is TGTGCCAGCAGTCTCCTAAGCGACGAGCAGCACTTC.

Concerning this clonotype itself: Given a much more abundant clone one base away, this may be a read error. The CDR3 reads CASNYPPSLTDTQYF. CDR3 DNA sequence: TGTGCCAGCAATTACCCACCTAGCCTCACAGATACGCAGTATTTT. This chain links TRBV28 with TRBJ2-3, with a tentative D call TRBD2 (5 bases). Germline assignment: CDR1 MDHEN and CDR2 SYDVKM. Deletions cut 7 bases from V and 2 bases from J, with 16 bases between. The CDR3 loop spans 15 amino acids.

The chain combines TRBV6-5 with TRBJ2-7; D gene ambiguous. Germline loops: CDR1 MNHEY, CDR2 SVGAGI. Trimming took off 8 bases at V and 4 bases at J, with 18 bases between the two ends. This CDR3 is 14 amino acids long. For the CDR3, the DNA is TGTGCCAGCTGTCGCCGGGCTTCACTGTACGAGCAGTACTTC. Protein product: CASCRRASLYEQYF.

This sequence joins TRBV13 and TRBJ2-2, with 11 bases fitting TRBD1. Trimming at V came to 7 bases and at J to 9 bases, leaving 7 bases not matched to a gene. The CDR3 sequence is 14 residues long. The germline V gene encodes CDR1 PRHDT and CDR2 FYEKMQ (reference sequence). The CDR3 nucleotides are TGTGCCAGCAACACCCGGACAGGGGGCCGGGAGCTGTTTTTT. As protein: CASNTRTGGRELFF.

This chain connects TRBV6-1 to TRBJ2-3, with a weak D call TRBD1 (6 bases). The CDR3 has 14 residues. The germline V gene encodes CDR1 MNHNS and CDR2 SASEGT. Trimming cost V 11 bases and J 4 bases, with 19 bases left between them. The CDR3 loop reads CAGSELSGADTQYF. CDR3 nucleotides: TGTGCCGGAAGTGAACTGTCAGGGGCAGATACGCAGTATTTT.

With regard to this clonotype: Here the CDR3 omits its conserved ending phenylalanine or tryptophan, so a read error is the likely source. The CDR3 nucleotides are TGTGCCAGTAGTACCGACGGCGGGAGTGGGGAGACCCAGTACTTA. Translated: CASSTDGGSGETQYL. V gene TRBV12-3 or TRBV12-4 combines with J gene TRBJ2-5; 7 bases line up with TRBD2. This CDR3 region has 15 residues. J lost 5 bases, V lost 9 bases, and 15 bases had no gene match.

Of note for this clonotype: A read error may account for a junction end that differs from germline. V gene TRBV20-1 combines with J gene TRBJ1-1, with D unresolved. There are 13 residues in the CDR3. Germline V gene sequence: CDR1 DFQATT, CDR2 SNEGSKA (reference sequence). The CDR3, as DNA: TGTAGTGCTAGTGGCCTCATGAACACTGAAGCTATCTTT. Translation: CSASGLMNTEAIF.

Note on this clonotype: A much more abundant neighbour one base away suggests this may be a read error. The V gene is TRBV5-1, the J gene TRBJ2-1, with 11 bases fitting TRBD2. Germline V gene data show CDR1 as SGHRS and CDR2 as YFSETQ. Unmatched junction bases numbered 9, after V lost 4 bases and J lost 6 bases. This CDR3 comprises 16 residues. This chain's CDR3 is CASSPNSGRGANEQFF. CDR3 coding DNA: TGCGCCAGCAGCCCCAATAGCGGGAGGGGGGCCAATGAGCAGTTCTTC. Full variable domain (outside the CDR3, taken from reference TRBV5-1 and TRBJ2-1): KAGVTQTPRYLIKTRGQQVTLSCSPISGHRSVSWYQQTPGQGLQFLFEYFSETQRNKGNFPGRFSGRQFSNSRSEMNVSTLELGDSALYLCASSPNSGRGANEQFFGPGTRLTVL.

In its sample, this clonotype is medium-sized (0.01 to 0.1%). The chain employs TRBV29-1 and TRBJ2-7, with 9 bases fitting TRBD1. V was clipped by 2 bases and J by 9 bases; unmatched bases: 11. Germline V gives CDR1 SQVTM, CDR2 ANQGSEA. The CDR3 length is 14 residues. Written as DNA, the CDR3 is TGCAGCGTTGAACGCTCGGGGACAGGGAGCGCGCAGTACTTC. The encoded protein is CSVERSGTGSAQYF.

About this clonotype: This clone may be a read error of a much larger clone one base away. The CDR3 region is CATSDRADCSTRNEQFF. The CDR3 nucleotides are TGTGCCACCAGTGACCGGGCAGACTGTTCCACCCGCAATGAGCAGTTCTTC. The chain has TRBV24-1 and TRBJ2-1; D remains unclear. CDR1 is KGHDR, CDR2 SFDVKD, per germline. The CDR3 has 17 residues. Trimming shortened V by 4 bases and J by 6 bases, and 21 bases separated the two germline ends.

Of note for this clonotype: One junction end does not reproduce the germline sequence, and a read error may be involved. The chain carries TRBV4-3 and TRBJ2-2, with TRBD1 as a possible D gene (6 bases). Germline V lookup: CDR1 LGHNA, CDR2 YSLEER. The CDR3 length is 17 residues. CDR3 nucleotides: TGTGCCAGCAGCCAGGGTGCAGGGGAAATGAACACCGGGGAGCTGTTTTTT. Protein: CASSQGAGEMNTGELFF.

Remarks on this clonotype: Germline is not matched at one junction end, which may reflect a read error. V and J are TRBV6-2 or TRBV6-3 and TRBJ1-5; D is unclear. Germline CDR1 reads MNHEY; CDR2 reads SVGEGT. The CDR3 spans 15 residues. CDR3 bases: TGTGCCAGCAGTCACGGTCGGAGAGACAATCAGTCCCAGCATTTT. This translates into CASSHGRRDNQSQHF.

Comments on this clonotype: This may be a read error: a much more frequent sequence differs by one nucleotide. This chain connects TRBV19 to TRBJ2-1, with D unclear. This CDR3 is built from 15 residues. CDR1 LNHDA and CDR2 SQIVND come from the germline V gene (reference sequence). Trimming cost V 4 bases and J 0 bases, with 10 bases left between them. The CDR3 DNA reads as TGTGCCAGTAGTAGTGGGGTCCCCTCCTACAATGAGCAGTTCTTC. Translated: CASSSGVPSYNEQFF.

Regarding this clonotype: The junction differs from germline at one of its ends, possibly a read error. This chain links TRBV10-2 with TRBJ2-1; the D is unclear. Germline V gene data show CDR1 as WSHSY and CDR2 as SAAADI. CDR3 length: 13 amino acids. The CDR3 DNA reads TGCACCAGCAGTGAGATGCCCGGTAATGAGCAGTTCTTC. Translated: CTSSEMPGNEQFF.

For this clonotype: The missing conserved phenylalanine or tryptophan at the end of this CDR3 makes a read error likely. This chain connects TRBV6-6 to TRBJ2-7, with D perhaps TRBD1 (6 bases). Germline V gene data show CDR1 as MNHNY and CDR2 as SVGAGI (reference sequence). CDR3 length: 14 amino acids. The CDR3 DNA is TGTGCCAGAAGTTCCGCCGAACAGGGCAACGAGCAGTACTTA. It translates to CARSSAEQGNEQYL.

Points on this clonotype: A single base separates this from a much larger clone, so it may be a read error. J is TRBJ2-3 and V is TRBV30; no firm D call. Germline V gene lookup returns CDR1 GTSNPN and CDR2 SVGIG (reference sequence). The length of the CDR3 is 13 residues. This CDR3 reads CVWSGVSRDTQYF. DNA of the CDR3: TGTGTCTGGAGTGGGGTCTCGAGGGATACGCAGTATTTT.

As to this clonotype: Mismatch with germline at one junction end may stem from a read error. V gene TRBV6-2 or TRBV6-3 combines with J gene TRBJ1-2; TRBD1 is a possible D gene (5 bases). This CDR3 is 18 amino acids long. In germline, CDR1 is MNHEY, CDR2 SVGEGT. The CDR3: CPSSYHTPRDGSSYGYSF. DNA for the CDR3: TGTCCTAGCAGTTACCACACTCCCCGGGACGGAAGTTCCTATGGCTACTCCTTC.

About this clonotype: This likely comes from a read error, as the CDR3 has no conserved phenylalanine or tryptophan at its end. The DNA is left out, because the CDR3 cannot be placed on it with certainty; the CDR3 is given as TCRdb lists it. The chain recombines TRBV12-5 with TRBJ1-1; the table calls TRBD1, which could not be checked here. The CDR3 adds up to 13 amino acids, both ends counted. Germline V gene lookup returns CDR1 LGHNT and CDR2 FRNRAP. CDR3 sequence: CASGLVSGAEALL.

Concerning this clonotype itself: Possible read error: a much larger clone is one base away. The CDR3 sequence is CASSSNHEQFF. The CDR3, as DNA: TGTGCCAGCAGCTCTAACCATGAGCAGTTCTTC. The rearrangement joins TRBV28 to TRBJ2-1; D gene unclear. V lost 6 bases and J 8 bases, leaving 8 bases between the germline ends. This CDR3 spans 11 amino acids. Germline lookup yields CDR1 MDHEN and CDR2 SYDVKM.

In the case of this clonotype: Compared with germline, one end of the junction differs, possibly owing to a read error. The chain carries TRBV7-8 and TRBJ1-5, with 8 positions matching TRBD1. Germline V CDR1 and CDR2: SGHVS, FQNEAQ. This CDR3 region has 17 residues. CDR3 residues: CASSLYRGGYSNQPQLF. DNA of the CDR3: TGTGCCAGCAGCTTATACAGGGGGGGATATAGCAATCAACCCCAGCTTTTT. Looking up the rest from reference TRBV7-8 and TRBJ1-5 gives the full variable domain: GAGVSQSPRYKVAKRGQDVALRCDPISGHVSLFWYQQALGQGPEFLTYFQNEAQLDKSGLPSDRFFAERPEGSVSTLKIQRTQQEDSAVYLCASSLYRGGYSNQPQLFGDGTRLSIL.